The 28 T cell receptor beta chains below were found in one sample sequenced in a study of regulatory T cells in long-lasting Graves disease. Time point meaning: persistent/refractory GD, antithyroid drugs over 5 years with positive TRAb. Scientists built the TCR library using RNA that was extracted from PBMCs. Researchers made TCR beta libraries by using iRepertoire HTBI primers and running Arm-PCR on CDR3 regions. TCRdb processed the multiplex PCR reads anew with MiXCR; each CDR3 protein has one entry. The profile covers some 450,000 distinct CDR3 sequences, with 23% appearing a single time and 26% taken by the ten largest. The sequenced sample was peripheral blood mononuclear cells (PBMCs), obtained when the disease was refractory, from a patient treated with antithyroid drugs. Source of these receptors: a female donor with Graves disease.

In regard to this clonotype: An end of the junction differs from the germline gene, which may be a read error. V gene TRBV30 combines with J gene TRBJ2-4, with unresolved D. The CDR3 has 14 amino acids. Germline V gene lookup returns CDR1 GTSNPN and CDR2 SVGIG (reference sequence). CDR3: CAWRDTPAKNIRYF. In DNA, the CDR3 is TGTGCCTGGAGAGATACGCCAGCCAAAAACATTCGGTACTTC.

This clonotype was counted many times. This chain's CDR3 is CASRASEQETQYF. CDR3 nucleotide sequence: TGTGCCAGCAGGGCTAGCGAACAAGAGACCCAGTACTTC. This sequence joins TRBV12-3 or TRBV12-4 and TRBJ2-5, with D maybe TRBD2 (6 bases). The CDR3 is 13 residues long. V was cut by 6 bases and J by 2 bases, with 10 bases left in between.

This clonotype was detected a few times. The rearrangement joins TRBV20-1 to TRBJ1-6, with 8 bases aligning to TRBD1. Germline V gene data show CDR1 as DFQATT and CDR2 as SNEGSKA (reference sequence). Trimming removed 1 base from V and 9 bases from J; junction bases left unmatched: 8. The CDR3 spans 15 residues. The CDR3 sequence is CSARGGTGNRSPLHF. CDR3 nucleotide sequence: TGCAGTGCTAGAGGGGGGACAGGCAATCGTTCACCCCTCCACTTT.

J is TRBJ2-7 and V is TRBV29-1; the D gene is possibly TRBD1 (6 bases). Trimming left V 6 bases short and J 5 bases short, with 14 bases between. The CDR3 extends over 12 amino acids. Per germline, CDR1 SQVTM and CDR2 ANQGSEA. The CDR3 reads CSVRQGSHEQYF. CDR3 coding DNA: TGCAGCGTCCGCCAGGGGTCCCACGAGCAGTACTTC.

This clonotype has a handful of counts. The chain employs TRBV30 and TRBJ2-7, with 7 nucleotides matching TRBD2. This CDR3 is built from 14 residues. V lost 0 bases to trimming and J lost 6 bases; unmatched junction nucleotides: 8. Germline assignment: CDR1 GTSNPN and CDR2 SVGIG (reference sequence). The CDR3 DNA reads TGTGCCTGGAGTGTTGGGGCGGGAGAGAGCGAGCAGTACTTC. Amino acid sequence: CAWSVGAGESEQYF.

The rearrangement links TRBV5-1 to TRBJ1-3; D unclear. The CDR3 runs to 18 residues. CDR1 is SGHRS, CDR2 YFSETQ, per germline. V lost 0 bases to trimming and J lost 4 bases, with 20 bases between them. CDR3 bases: TGCGCCAGCAGCTTGGTCGTGGAGGAACTCTGGAAAGGAAACACCATATATTTT. Translation gives CASSLVVEELWKGNTIYF.

This clonotype was seen ten or more times. This chain joins TRBV2 and TRBJ2-7, with 10 bases that match TRBD2. The germline V gene encodes CDR1 SNHLY and CDR2 FYNNEI. The CDR3 is 18 amino acids. After removal of 5 bases from V and 6 bases from J, the junction contained 19 bases not matched to a gene. Here the CDR3 reads CASSPSPGTSAIKGEQYF. DNA of the CDR3: TGTGCCAGCAGTCCGAGTCCCGGGACTAGCGCAATAAAAGGCGAGCAGTACTTC.

About this clonotype: This could be a read error, since a much larger clone is one nucleotide away. The gene calls are TRBV24-1 and TRBJ1-1; the match to TRBD1 covers 9 bases. This CDR3 has 14 residues. Germline V gives CDR1 KGHDR, CDR2 SFDVKD. The CDR3 region has the DNA TGTGCCACCAGACAGGGGGCGGATAACACTGTAGCTTTCTTT. This codes for CATRQGADNTVAFF.

This clonotype was detected a few times. The rearrangement uses TRBV27 and TRBJ2-7; no definite D call. Germline assignment: CDR1 MNHEY and CDR2 SMNVEV (reference sequence). The length of the CDR3 is 16 residues. The germline V and J ends were trimmed by 0 bases and 0 bases, with 12 bases remaining between them. The CDR3 DNA reads TGTGCCAGCAGTTTATCCAGGCTCCAACGCTCCTACGAGCAGTACTTC. The encoded protein is CASSLSRLQRSYEQYF.

In this sample, this clonotype turned up a few times. The rearrangement uses TRBV6-1 and TRBJ2-2; D possibly corresponds to TRBD1 (6 bases). Germline V gene sequence: CDR1 MNHNS, CDR2 SASEGT. This CDR3 is 16 amino acids long. V lost 6 bases to trimming and J lost 1 base, with 15 bases between them. The CDR3 coding sequence is TGTGCCAGCAGCCCTCGATGGACAGTGAACACCGGGGAGCTGTTTTTT. As protein: CASSPRWTVNTGELFF.

The chain is built from TRBV7-2 and TRBJ2-2; D gene ambiguous. This CDR3 region has 13 residues. V dropped 1 base and J dropped 3 bases, with 3 bases sitting between them. The germline V gene has CDR1 SGHTA and CDR2 FQGNSA. The DNA for the CDR3 is TGTGCCAGCAGCTTAGGCCACACCGGGGAGCTGTTTTTT. Protein sequence: CASSLGHTGELFF.

The chain is built from TRBV7-2 and TRBJ2-7, with a tentative D call TRBD2 (9 bases). This CDR3 has 23 amino acids. Germline V lookup: CDR1 SGHTA, CDR2 FQGNSA. The V gene lost 5 bases and the J gene lost 1 base, with 39 bases spanning the gap. CDR3 sequence reads: CASSPNFGQGLLSGTSSSYEQYF. The CDR3 DNA reads TGTGCCAGCAGCCCTAATTTTGGACAGGGCCTCTTGTCCGGGACTAGCTCTTCCTACGAGCAGTACTTC.

This clonotype was observed a handful of times. J is TRBJ2-7 and V is TRBV5-5; D gene uncertain. V lost 0 bases, J lost 5 bases, and 12 bases lay in between. The CDR3 has 14 amino acids. CDR1 and CDR2 from the germline V gene are SGHKS and YYEKEE (reference sequence). The CDR3 reads CASSLVRTWDEQYF. The CDR3 nucleotides are TGTGCCAGCAGCTTGGTGCGGACCTGGGACGAGCAGTACTTC.

This clonotype was detected only a few times. The chain couples TRBV9 to TRBJ2-7; D unclear. Looked up from germline, CDR1 is SGDLS and CDR2 is YYNGEE. With 4 bases removed from V and 1 base from J, the gap between germline ends came to 18 bases. The CDR3 loop spans 16 amino acids. CDR3 in DNA: TGTGCCAGCAGCCCTCTCCCAGGCCCTTATTCCTACGAGCAGTACTTC. Translation gives CASSPLPGPYSYEQYF.

The chain couples TRBV19 to TRBJ2-7; no definite D call. Germline assignment: CDR1 LNHDA and CDR2 SQIVND (reference sequence). Trimming stripped 0 bases from V and 3 bases from J, with 6 bases between. This CDR3 comprises 13 residues. The DNA for the CDR3 is TGTGCCAGTAGTATAGAATCTTTCTACGAGCAGTACTTC. It codes for CASSIESFYEQYF.

In its sample, this clonotype was seen a few times. The chain couples TRBV7-2 to TRBJ2-5; possibly TRBD2 for D (6 bases). The CDR3 is 16 amino acids. V dropped 5 bases and J dropped 2 bases, with 18 bases sitting between them. CDR1 SGHTA and CDR2 FQGNSA come from the germline V gene. DNA for the CDR3: TGTGCCAGCAGCCTCCTATCGACTAGTAGGCAAGAGACCCAGTACTTC. It specifies CASSLLSTSRQETQYF.

To note about this clonotype: No conserved phenylalanine or tryptophan is present at the end of the CDR3, so a read error is the likely explanation. The CDR3 nucleotides are TGTGCCAGCAGTGAAGGTCGAGGGAGGGCCTACAATGAGCAGTTCCTC. Amino acid sequence: CASSEGRGRAYNEQFL. The chain carries TRBV2 and TRBJ2-1; 7 bases agree with TRBD2. V trimming: 1 base; J trimming: 2 bases; junction bases outside the gene matches: 5. Germline V gene data show CDR1 as SNHLY and CDR2 as FYNNEI. The CDR3 is 16 amino acids.

This clonotype occurred many times. The chain carries TRBV29-1 and TRBJ2-5, with TRBD2 identical over 13 bases. The length of the CDR3 is 14 residues. The V and J ends lost 7 bases and 2 bases, in that order; junction bases with no gene match: 4. Germline CDR1 reads SQVTM; CDR2 reads ANQGSEA. The CDR3 spells CSAGLAGSQETQYF. The CDR3 DNA reads TGCAGCGCGGGACTAGCGGGATCTCAAGAGACCCAGTACTTC.

This clonotype was counted at least ten times. The chain uses TRBV6-5 and TRBJ1-2; D is undetermined. Trimming left V 2 bases short and J 4 bases short, with 8 bases between. The CDR3 is 13 amino acids. CDR1 MNHEY and CDR2 SVGAGI come from the germline V gene. DNA of the CDR3: TGTGCCAGCAGTTACGAGTCGCGCTATGGCTACACCTTC. As protein: CASSYESRYGYTF.

The CDR3 protein is CASSIRGLTLANTEAFF. The CDR3 coding sequence is TGTGCCAGTAGTATTCGGGGACTCACGTTGGCGAACACTGAAGCTTTCTTT. The chain employs TRBV19 and TRBJ1-1; possibly TRBD1 for D (5 bases). Germline CDR1 LNHDA, CDR2 SQIVND (reference sequence). This CDR3 is 17 amino acids long. The V end lost 3 bases, the J end lost 1 base, and 18 bases lay between the germline ends.

The rearrangement links TRBV5-1 to TRBJ2-5, with TRBD1 matching over 9 bases. TRBJ2-1 explains the end of the DNA better; the J call may be wrong. This CDR3 contains 14 residues. The germline gives CDR1 SGHRS, CDR2 YFSETQ. CDR3 protein: CASSVQGAVNEQFF. The CDR3 nucleotides are TGCGCCAGCAGCGTACAGGGGGCTGTGAATGAGCAGTTCTTC.

This clonotype was counted many times. This rearrangement joins TRBV12-3 or TRBV12-4 to TRBJ1-1, with TRBD1 matching 7 bases. The CDR3 sequence is 14 residues long. J lost 1 base, V lost 6 bases, and 5 bases had no gene match. CDR3 in amino acids: CASRVGQSNTEAFF. Here the CDR3 DNA reads TGTGCCAGCAGAGTGGGACAGTCGAACACTGAAGCTTTCTTT.

This clonotype is medium-sized (0.01 to 0.1%) in the sample. V gene TRBV28 combines with J gene TRBJ1-1; no clear D gene. Germline CDR1 MDHEN, CDR2 SYDVKM. V gave up 6 bases and J gave up 5 bases, with 7 bases separating them. This CDR3 region has 11 residues. In DNA form, the CDR3 reads TGTGCCAGCAGCTTGACAACTGAAGCTTTCTTT. It codes for CASSLTTEAFF.

This clonotype has a handful of counts. V and J are TRBV6-1 and TRBJ2-7; perhaps TRBD2 as D (5 bases). V gave up 6 bases and J gave up 6 bases, with 9 bases separating them. In germline, CDR1 is MNHNS, CDR2 SASEGT. This CDR3 region has 11 residues. The CDR3 protein is CASRSGGEQYF. The CDR3 DNA reads TGTGCCAGCAGAAGTGGAGGCGAGCAGTACTTC.

Many counts were recorded for this clonotype. CDR3 residues: CASSLHRDLYEQYF. Written as DNA, the CDR3 is TGTGCCAGCAGTTTACACAGGGATCTTTACGAGCAGTACTTC. The rearrangement links TRBV28 to TRBJ2-7, with D perhaps matching TRBD1 (6 bases). Between the trimmed V and J ends, which lost 2 bases and 4 bases, there was a span of 12 bases. This CDR3 is built from 14 residues. The V gene's germline CDR1 is MDHEN and CDR2 SYDVKM.

This clonotype was picked up many times. CDR3 sequence: CASRKGLAEYQETQYF. The CDR3 DNA reads as TGTGCCAGCAGAAAAGGACTAGCGGAGTACCAAGAGACCCAGTACTTC. This chain uses TRBV27 with TRBJ2-5; TRBD2 aligns across 10 bases. With V trimmed by 6 bases and J by 0 bases, 7 bases remained unmatched. The length of the CDR3 is 16 residues. Germline V gene data show CDR1 as MNHEY and CDR2 as SMNVEV (reference sequence).

The CDR3 reads CASSLREVKGNTIYF. The CDR3 DNA reads TGTGCCAGCAGTTTAAGAGAGGTGAAGGGAAACACCATATATTTT. The rearrangement links TRBV12-3 or TRBV12-4 to TRBJ1-3; unclear D gene. The CDR3 spans 15 residues. The V gene lost 2 bases and the J gene lost 4 bases, with 12 bases spanning the gap.

This clonotype was seen repeatedly, ten times or more. DNA for the CDR3: TGCAGTGCTAGAGATGGATGGGCGGGAGGGCCGGAGACCCAGTACTTC. Protein sequence: CSARDGWAGGPETQYF. The V gene is TRBV20-1, the J gene TRBJ2-5; 9 positions match TRBD2. The germline CDR1 and CDR2 sequences are DFQATT and SNEGSKA (reference sequence). This CDR3 spans 16 amino acids. With V trimmed by 0 bases and J by 5 bases, 10 bases remained unmatched.